This is a list of T cell receptor beta chains from one sample in a study of monozygotic twins with cystic fibrosis. The repertoire was sequenced with immunoSEQ multiplex PCR; TCRdb's copy has only in-frame clones and lacks some. The table includes 30,000 to 35,000 clones, around 96% detected once. Sequenced sample: blood. Source of these receptors: a girl aged 2 to 9 with cystic fibrosis. The CDR3 runs from the conserved cysteine through the conserved F or W. A D gene is named only where the DNA matches it firmly. A clone size is listed for some rows: how often the clone was seen (once, few, many), or a class if it is expanded.

clone_size: NA
d_call: NA
j_call: TRBJ2-7
v_call: TRBV10-1
cdr3_aa: CASSEAGLIQYF
cdr3_nt: TGCGCCAGCAGTGAGGCAGGGTTGATTCAGTACTTC

clone_size: NA
d_call: NA
j_call: TRBJ1-4
v_call: TRBV29-1
cdr3_aa: CSVGAAANEKLFF
cdr3_nt: TGCAGCGTTGGGGCAGCGGCTAATGAAAAACTGTTTTTT

clone_size: NA
d_call: TRBD1
j_call: TRBJ2-7
v_call: TRBV4-1
cdr3_aa: CASSHPGQAYEQYF
cdr3_nt: TGCGCCAGCAGCCATCCGGGACAGGCCTACGAGCAGTACTTC

clone_size: NA
d_call: NA
j_call: TRBJ2-1
v_call: TRBV5-6
cdr3_aa: CASSSTGMWDEQFF
cdr3_nt: TGTGCCAGCAGCTCCACGGGGATGTGGGATGAGCAGTTCTTC

clone_size: NA
d_call: TRBD2
j_call: TRBJ2-7
v_call: TRBV4-1
cdr3_aa: CASSHGGFYEQYF
cdr3_nt: TGCGCCAGCAGCCACGGGGGGTTCTACGAGCAGTACTTC

clone_size: NA
d_call: TRBD1
j_call: TRBJ1-2
v_call: TRBV28
cdr3_aa: CASSLLGQLTSYGYTF
cdr3_nt: TGTGCCAGCAGTTTACTGGGACAGCTTACTTCTTATGGCTACACCTTC

clone_size: once
d_call: NA
j_call: TRBJ2-3
v_call: TRBV13
cdr3_aa: CASSLSPRTTDTQYF
cdr3_nt: TGTGCCAGCAGCTTGTCGCCGCGGACCACAGATACGCAGTATTTT

clone_size: NA
d_call: NA
j_call: TRBJ2-4
v_call: TRBV7-9
cdr3_aa: CASSNGRAGLF
cdr3_nt: TGTGCCAGCAGTAACGGGCGGGCGGGCCTCTTC

clone_size: NA
d_call: NA
j_call: TRBJ1-1
v_call: TRBV5-1
cdr3_aa: CASSAGTAGTEAFF
cdr3_nt: TGCGCCAGCAGCGCCGGGACCGCGGGGACTGAAGCTTTCTTT

clone_size: NA
d_call: NA
j_call: TRBJ1-1
v_call: TRBV10-1
cdr3_aa: CASHEAVNTEAFF
cdr3_nt: TGCGCCAGCCACGAGGCGGTGAACACTGAAGCTTTCTTT

clone_size: NA
d_call: NA
j_call: TRBJ1-1
v_call: TRBV19
cdr3_aa: CASLRPDHSGTEAFF
cdr3_nt: TGTGCCAGTTTACGACCTGACCACTCAGGCACTGAAGCTTTCTTT

clone_size: NA
d_call: NA
j_call: TRBJ2-5
v_call: TRBV5-8
cdr3_aa: CASSAIYGGTNSGGGISQYF
cdr3_nt: TGTGCCAGCAGCGCAATCTACGGAGGGACCAACTCTGGAGGCGGGATCTCCCAGTACTTC

clone_size: once
d_call: TRBD1
j_call: TRBJ1-1
v_call: TRBV9
cdr3_aa: CASRPGTGGLRGTEAFF
cdr3_nt: TGTGCCAGCAGGCCGGGGACAGGGGGCCTTAGAGGCACTGAAGCTTTCTTT

clone_size: NA
d_call: NA
j_call: TRBJ2-3
v_call: TRBV6-1
cdr3_aa: CASSTRLADTQYF
cdr3_nt: TGTGCCAGCAGCACCAGGCTCGCAGATACGCAGTATTTT

clone_size: NA
d_call: NA
j_call: TRBJ2-3
v_call: TRBV6-5
cdr3_aa: CASSYWRGDTQYF
cdr3_nt: TGTGCCAGCAGTTACTGGCGCGGGGATACGCAGTATTTT

clone_size: NA
d_call: TRBD1
j_call: TRBJ2-7
v_call: TRBV23-1
cdr3_aa: CASSQSSGQGPYEQYF
cdr3_nt: TGCGCCAGCAGTCAATCTTCGGGACAGGGGCCCTACGAGCAGTACTTC

clone_size: NA
d_call: NA
j_call: TRBJ2-7
v_call: TRBV25-1
cdr3_aa: CASGSSTYEQYF
cdr3_nt: TGTGCCAGCGGGAGTTCCACCTACGAGCAGTACTTC

clone_size: NA
d_call: TRBD1
j_call: TRBJ2-1
v_call: TRBV29-1
cdr3_aa: CSARQGYSYNEQFF
cdr3_nt: TGCAGCGCTAGACAGGGCTACTCCTACAATGAGCAGTTCTTC

clone_size: NA
d_call: TRBD1
j_call: TRBJ1-5
v_call: TRBV6-6
cdr3_aa: CASSYADREDQPQHF
cdr3_nt: TGTGCCAGCAGTTACGCGGACAGGGAGGATCAGCCCCAGCATTTT

clone_size: NA
d_call: NA
j_call: TRBJ1-6
v_call: TRBV6-5
cdr3_aa: CAHLLPLHF
cdr3_nt: TGTGCCCACCTACTACCCCTCCACTTT

clone_size: NA
d_call: NA
j_call: TRBJ2-7
v_call: TRBV27
cdr3_aa: CASSYGGTADEQYF
cdr3_nt: TGTGCCAGCAGTTATGGGGGAACAGCTGACGAGCAGTACTTC

clone_size: NA
d_call: NA
j_call: TRBJ1-1
v_call: TRBV7-9
cdr3_aa: CASSRLFGGDTEAFF
cdr3_nt: TGTGCCAGCAGTCGCTTATTTGGGGGGGACACTGAAGCTTTCTTT

clone_size: once
d_call: TRBD1
j_call: TRBJ1-1
v_call: TRBV6-6
cdr3_aa: CASKIGQGPTEAFF
cdr3_nt: TGTGCCAGCAAAATAGGACAGGGGCCCACTGAAGCTTTCTTT

clone_size: NA
d_call: TRBD1
j_call: TRBJ1-1
v_call: TRBV12-5
cdr3_aa: CASGLEDRQAFF
cdr3_nt: TGTGCTAGTGGTTTGGAGGACAGGCAAGCTTTCTTT

clone_size: NA
d_call: NA
j_call: TRBJ2-7
v_call: TRBV11-2
cdr3_aa: CASSPKPGAYEQYF
cdr3_nt: TGTGCCAGCAGCCCCAAGCCGGGGGCCTACGAGCAGTACTTC

clone_size: NA
d_call: TRBD1
j_call: TRBJ2-7
v_call: TRBV2
cdr3_aa: CASRRVQGAGEQYF
cdr3_nt: TGTGCCAGCCGTCGAGTCCAGGGGGCAGGCGAGCAGTACTTC

clone_size: NA
d_call: TRBD1
j_call: TRBJ2-7
v_call: TRBV5-1
cdr3_aa: CASSPKDRYEQYF
cdr3_nt: TGCGCCAGCAGCCCGAAGGACAGGTACGAGCAGTACTTC

clone_size: NA
d_call: NA
j_call: TRBJ1-4
v_call: TRBV28
cdr3_aa: CASRPPAREKLFF
cdr3_nt: TGTGCCAGCAGGCCCCCGGCTCGCGAAAAACTGTTTTTT

clone_size: NA
d_call: NA
j_call: TRBJ2-5
v_call: TRBV11-3
cdr3_aa: CASSFDGDSQETQYF
cdr3_nt: TGTGCCAGCAGCTTCGACGGCGACAGCCAAGAGACCCAGTACTTC

clone_size: NA
d_call: NA
j_call: TRBJ1-5
v_call: TRBV2
cdr3_aa: CASSLWGYNQPQHF
cdr3_nt: TGTGCCAGCAGTCTATGGGGATACAATCAGCCCCAGCATTTT

clone_size: once
d_call: NA
j_call: TRBJ1-4
v_call: TRBV30
cdr3_aa: CAWGGGEKLFF
cdr3_nt: TGTGCCTGGGGAGGGGGGGAAAAACTGTTTTTT

clone_size: NA
d_call: TRBD2
j_call: TRBJ2-4
v_call: TRBV5-1
cdr3_aa: CASTNGGENIQYF
cdr3_nt: TGCGCCAGCACCAACGGGGGGGAAAACATTCAGTACTTC

clone_size: NA
d_call: NA
j_call: TRBJ2-2
v_call: TRBV5-6
cdr3_aa: CASRLRRTGELFF
cdr3_nt: TGTGCCAGCAGACTAAGACGCACCGGGGAGCTGTTTTTT

clone_size: NA
d_call: NA
j_call: TRBJ1-2
v_call: TRBV6-6
cdr3_aa: CASFTGANPNYGYTF
cdr3_nt: TGTGCCAGCTTTACAGGTGCCAATCCTAACTATGGCTACACCTTC

clone_size: NA
d_call: NA
j_call: TRBJ1-1
v_call: TRBV6-5
cdr3_aa: CASSYQGLNTEAFF
cdr3_nt: TGTGCCAGCAGTTACCAGGGTCTGAACACTGAAGCTTTCTTT

clone_size: NA
d_call: TRBD2
j_call: TRBJ2-7
v_call: TRBV30
cdr3_aa: CAWSPGTSGTYEQYF
cdr3_nt: TGTGCCTGGAGTCCCGGGACTAGCGGGACCTACGAGCAGTACTTC

clone_size: NA
d_call: TRBD1
j_call: TRBJ1-2
v_call: TRBV28
cdr3_aa: CASSRSTGGYGYTF
cdr3_nt: TGTGCCAGCAGCCGATCGACAGGGGGATATGGCTACACCTTC

clone_size: NA
d_call: NA
j_call: TRBJ1-1
v_call: TRBV19
cdr3_aa: CASRDRETEAFF
cdr3_nt: TGTGCCAGTAGGGACAGAGAAACTGAAGCTTTCTTT

clone_size: NA
d_call: TRBD1
j_call: TRBJ2-3
v_call: TRBV4-1
cdr3_aa: CASSQEAGTAADTQYF
cdr3_nt: TGCGCCAGCAGCCAAGAGGCCGGGACAGCTGCAGATACGCAGTATTTT

clone_size: NA
d_call: NA
j_call: TRBJ1-1
v_call: TRBV10-3
cdr3_aa: CAISDTGRLGTEAFF
cdr3_nt: TGTGCCATCAGTGATACAGGGAGGTTGGGCACTGAAGCTTTCTTT

clone_size: NA
d_call: NA
j_call: TRBJ1-2
v_call: TRBV7-9
cdr3_aa: CASSQRQAYGYTF
cdr3_nt: TGTGCCAGCAGCCAAAGACAGGCCTATGGCTACACCTTC

clone_size: NA
d_call: NA
j_call: TRBJ1-1
v_call: TRBV10-3
cdr3_aa: CAHGSAGGEAFF
cdr3_nt: TGTGCCCACGGATCGGCGGGAGGGGAAGCTTTCTTT

clone_size: once
d_call: NA
j_call: TRBJ1-1
v_call: TRBV28
cdr3_aa: CASSPPGGLTEAFF
cdr3_nt: TGTGCCAGCAGCCCTCCGGGGGGGCTCACTGAAGCTTTCTTT

clone_size: NA
d_call: TRBD1
j_call: TRBJ1-1
v_call: TRBV19
cdr3_aa: CASSLGQTLNTEAFF
cdr3_nt: TGTGCCAGTAGTTTGGGACAGACCCTGAACACTGAAGCTTTCTTT

clone_size: NA
d_call: TRBD2
j_call: TRBJ2-1
v_call: TRBV7-8
cdr3_aa: CASSLEGGPNYNEQFF
cdr3_nt: TGTGCCAGCAGCTTAGAGGGAGGGCCGAACTACAATGAGCAGTTCTTC

clone_size: NA
d_call: NA
j_call: TRBJ2-7
v_call: TRBV6-1
cdr3_aa: CATRDTTYEQYF
cdr3_nt: TGTGCCACCAGGGACACTACCTACGAGCAGTACTTC

clone_size: NA
d_call: NA
j_call: TRBJ1-1
v_call: TRBV7-2
cdr3_aa: CASSPMGGGNTEAFF
cdr3_nt: TGTGCCAGCAGCCCAATGGGGGGCGGAAACACTGAAGCTTTCTTT

clone_size: NA
d_call: NA
j_call: TRBJ2-3
v_call: TRBV27
cdr3_aa: CASSLGGWDTQYF
cdr3_nt: TGTGCCAGCAGTCTGGGGGGCTGGGATACGCAGTATTTT

clone_size: NA
d_call: NA
j_call: TRBJ2-7
v_call: TRBV7-9
cdr3_aa: CASSLVGNGNGYEQYF
cdr3_nt: TGTGCCAGCAGCTTAGTGGGGAACGGTAACGGCTACGAGCAGTACTTC

clone_size: once
d_call: NA
j_call: TRBJ2-4
v_call: TRBV19
cdr3_aa: CASSKMGAHAPDIQYF
cdr3_nt: TGTGCCAGTTCGAAGATGGGGGCTCACGCCCCGGACATTCAGTACTTC

clone_size: NA
d_call: NA
j_call: TRBJ2-7
v_call: TRBV11-2
cdr3_aa: CASSSPVGSSYEQYF
cdr3_nt: TGTGCCAGCAGCTCTCCGGTCGGGAGCTCCTACGAGCAGTACTTC

clone_size: once
d_call: TRBD1
j_call: TRBJ1-5
v_call: TRBV15
cdr3_aa: CATSRDRGGGQPQHF
cdr3_nt: TGTGCCACCAGCAGAGATCGAGGGGGCGGGCAGCCCCAGCATTTT

clone_size: NA
d_call: NA
j_call: TRBJ2-7
v_call: TRBV27
cdr3_aa: CASSSSSYEQYF
cdr3_nt: TGTGCCAGCAGTTCCTCCTCCTACGAGCAGTACTTC

clone_size: NA
d_call: TRBD2
j_call: TRBJ2-1
v_call: TRBV9
cdr3_aa: CASSVDLAGPTNEQFF
cdr3_nt: TGTGCCAGCAGCGTTGATCTAGCGGGACCTACAAATGAGCAGTTCTTC

clone_size: NA
d_call: NA
j_call: TRBJ1-6
v_call: TRBV11-2
cdr3_aa: CASSSKQTSPLHF
cdr3_nt: TGTGCCAGCAGCTCCAAACAGACCTCACCCCTCCACTTT

clone_size: NA
d_call: NA
j_call: TRBJ2-5
v_call: TRBV11-1
cdr3_aa: CASSSASRASQYF
cdr3_nt: TGTGCCAGCAGCTCAGCCTCGCGTGCCTCCCAGTACTTC

clone_size: NA
d_call: NA
j_call: TRBJ2-5
v_call: TRBV6-4
cdr3_aa: CASSDILASETQYF
cdr3_nt: TGTGCCAGCAGTGACATCCTAGCGTCGGAGACCCAGTACTTC

clone_size: NA
d_call: NA
j_call: TRBJ1-3
v_call: TRBV5-5
cdr3_aa: CASSLVGNTIYF
cdr3_nt: TGTGCCAGCAGCTTAGTGGGAAACACCATATATTTT